This TCR beta chain was profiled in a study of cytomegalovirus exposure and HLA in healthy donors. Study in general: In a previous analysis, about 100 million unique TCR beta sequences were found from about 179 million T cells. An early release of data contained 70 million to 95 million unique TCRs, which came from HLA-typed donors. Study results and caveats: As a later analysis showed, a missense DCLRE1C variant was linked to trimming of TCR beta V- and J-genes. A later analysis found common viral pathogens apparently linked to several of the most significant clusters.

This CDR3 comprises 16 residues. Per germline, CDR1 MNHNS and CDR2 SASEGT. Trimming at V came to 0 bases and at J to 7 bases, leaving 11 bases not matched to a gene. PCR employed 60 Vbeta and 13 Jbeta primers. Sequenced by immunoSEQ multiplex PCR; TCRdb stores in-frame clones only, minus some. The data hold about 120,000 clones, with roughly four fifths observed a single time. Points on this clone: The antigen is undetermined.

Sequences were obtained from PBMCs. V and J are TRBV6-1 and TRBJ2-5, with TRBD2 matching 7 bases. The origin of this receptor is a man aged 40-49 years in good health and CMV-seronegative. The CDR3 nucleotides read TGTGCCAGCAGTGAAGCTGGACACCCGGGGGGAGGGACCCAGTACTTC. Its protein is CASSEAGHPGGGTQYF.